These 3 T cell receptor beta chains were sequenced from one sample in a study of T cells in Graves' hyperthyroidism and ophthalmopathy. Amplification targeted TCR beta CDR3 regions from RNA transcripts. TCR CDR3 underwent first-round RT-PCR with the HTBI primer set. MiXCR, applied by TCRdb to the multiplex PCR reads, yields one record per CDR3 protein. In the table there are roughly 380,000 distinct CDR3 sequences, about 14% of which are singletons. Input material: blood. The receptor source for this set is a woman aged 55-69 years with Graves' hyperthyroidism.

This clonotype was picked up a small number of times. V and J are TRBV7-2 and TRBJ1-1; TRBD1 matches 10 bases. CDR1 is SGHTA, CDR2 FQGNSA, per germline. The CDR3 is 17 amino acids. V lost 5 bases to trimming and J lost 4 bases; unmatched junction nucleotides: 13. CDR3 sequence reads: CASSLSWDRGPTTEAFF. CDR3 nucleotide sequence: TGTGCCAGCAGCCTATCGTGGGACAGGGGTCCGACCACTGAAGCTTTCTTT.

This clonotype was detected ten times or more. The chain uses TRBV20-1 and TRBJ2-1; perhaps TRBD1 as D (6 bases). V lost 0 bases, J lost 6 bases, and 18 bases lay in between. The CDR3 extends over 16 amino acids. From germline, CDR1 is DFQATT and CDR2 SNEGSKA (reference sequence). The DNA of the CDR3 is TGCAGTGCTAGAGACATTGGTTGGGACATCGTCAATGAGCAGTTCTTC. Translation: CSARDIGWDIVNEQFF.

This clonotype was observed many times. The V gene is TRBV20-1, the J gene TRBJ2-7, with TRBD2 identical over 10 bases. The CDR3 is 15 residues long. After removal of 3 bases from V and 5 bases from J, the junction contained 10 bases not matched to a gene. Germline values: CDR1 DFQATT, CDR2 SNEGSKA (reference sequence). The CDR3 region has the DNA TGCAGTGCTAGCAATCTAGCGGGAGACGAAAACGAGCAGTACTTC. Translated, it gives CSASNLAGDENEQYF.